The text below deals with one TCR beta chain. Repertoires were generated with immunoSEQ multiplex PCR, while TCRdb's copy carries only in-frame clones and drops some. The sample contains more than 2,000,000 clones, 85% to 95% of which appear only once. These data belong to a study of shared clonotypes between healthy human individuals. This clonotype was obtained from a man aged 18 to 29 in good health. Some clones in this sample may be carry-over from other donors' samples. The sample was naive CD4+ T cells from PBMCs. Subset defined: CD45RA+ positively selected.

CDR3 protein: CASRPQYRLNTEAFF. In nucleotides, the CDR3 is TGTGCCAGCAGACCCCAATATAGGTTGAACACTGAAGCTTTCTTT. The V gene is TRBV9, the J gene TRBJ1-1; D is uncertain. Trimming shortened V by 5 bases and J by 0 bases, and 14 bases separated the two germline ends. Germline loops: CDR1 SGDLS, CDR2 YYNGEE. The CDR3 sequence is 15 residues long.